This T cell receptor beta chain was identified in a study of breast tumors, draining lymph nodes, adjacent tissues. Study results and caveats: Tumor TCR diversity was below lymph nodes but above nontumor tissue. Tumor T cell lymph node origin was a supported hypothesis, not proven. Tumor and nontumor repertoires were significantly more similar in luminal-like than in basal-like breast cancer.

Breast cancer patients provided tissue from their axillary draining lymph nodes. TCRdb used MiXCR to reprocess the multiplex PCR reads, holding one entry per CDR3 protein. In the table there are about 110,000 distinct CDR3 sequences, around 30% of which are singletons. Trimming cost V 8 bases and J 0 bases, with 11 bases left between them. The CDR3 is 13 residues long. CDR1 is SQVTM and CDR2 is ANQGSEA in the germline V gene. Points on this clonotype: Antigen unknown.

The sample was axillary lymph node tissue. The V call is TRBV29-1, the J call TRBJ2-1, with TRBD1 as a possible D gene (5 bases). The clonotype comes from a female donor with breast cancer. Some clones in this sample may be carry-over from other donors' samples. The CDR3 here is CSITGNSYNEQFF. CDR3 DNA sequence: TGCAGCATAACAGGAAACTCCTACAATGAGCAGTTCTTC.